The next 26 T cell receptor beta chains were all read from a single sample in a study of CD8 T cells in ankylosing spondylitis (TCRdb year 2017). Library prep was done by 5' RACE. Reads for this sample came from an Illumina HiSeq 2500. The raw public data were reprocessed by TCRdb itself: fastp quality trimming at Q25, MiXCR clonotype calling, in-frame beta chains only. Each CDR3 protein gets just one entry, which takes the most common genes and DNA from the rows behind it. Here the sample has 36,000 or so distinct CDR3 sequences; 6% occur a single time. The ten top clones hold 10% to 15% of the sample. The specimen sequenced was blood, either unsorted or a sorted T cell fraction (not recorded which). The receptors originated from a male donor with ankylosing spondylitis or in good health (not recorded which).

This clonotype showed up many times. V is TRBV11-3 and J is TRBJ2-1; D is unresolved. Germline CDR1 is SGHNT and CDR2 is YENEEA. The CDR3 has 13 amino acids. V lost 5 bases and J lost 5, with 10 bases in between. For the CDR3, the DNA is TGTGCCAGCAGCCGTCGCAATCACAATGAGCAGTTCTTC. It encodes CASSRRNHNEQFF.

In its sample, this clonotype was seen a few times. The rearrangement uses TRBV28 and TRBJ1-2, with D possibly matching TRBD1 (5 bases). The CDR3 has 14 residues. CDR1 is MDHEN, CDR2 SYDVKM, per germline. The V and J ends lost 3 bases and 2 bases respectively, with 10 bases between them. The CDR3 protein is CASSLMGGNYGYTF. The DNA for the CDR3 is TGTGCCAGCAGTTTGATGGGGGGGAACTATGGCTACACCTTC.

The chain carries TRBV7-3 and TRBJ2-1; D gene unclear. Germline CDR1 and CDR2: SGHTA and FQGTGA. This CDR3 region has 14 residues. V shed 5 bases and J shed 7 bases, with 15 bases lying between them. The CDR3 loop is CASSATPTPNEQFF. The CDR3 nucleotides read TGTGCCAGCAGCGCCACACCTACCCCGAATGAGCAGTTCTTC.

Here the CDR3 reads CASSSERRGIGNEQFF. DNA of the CDR3: TGTGCCAGCAGCTCGGAGAGAAGGGGGATCGGCAATGAGCAGTTCTTC. The chain joins TRBV5-4 to TRBJ2-1, with a tentative D call TRBD1 (6 bases). The V end lost 3 bases, the J end lost 6 bases, and 19 bases lay between the germline ends. Germline lookup yields CDR1 SGHNT and CDR2 YYREEE (reference sequence). This CDR3 is built from 16 residues.

In its sample, this clonotype was seen many times. V and J are TRBV20-1 and TRBJ1-1, with no clear D. Trimming stripped 1 base from V and 0 bases from J, with 6 bases between. The CDR3 totals 13 residues. The germline V gene has CDR1 DFQATT and CDR2 SNEGSKA (reference sequence). The CDR3 here is CSARGSMNTEAFF. Written as DNA, the CDR3 is TGCAGTGCTAGAGGGTCCATGAACACTGAAGCTTTCTTT.

In this sample, this clonotype turned up many times. CDR3 sequence reads: CASSPKGGSYNEQFF. DNA of the CDR3: TGTGCCAGCAGTCCTAAGGGCGGGAGTTACAATGAGCAGTTCTTC. This rearrangement joins TRBV12-3 or TRBV12-4 to TRBJ2-1; the match to TRBD2 covers 7 bases. J was trimmed by 4 bases and V by 5 bases; bases with no gene match: 8. The CDR3 sequence is 15 residues long.

In this sample, this clonotype turned up many times. The chain uses TRBV10-2 and TRBJ2-7; 9 nucleotides align to TRBD2. The CDR3 is 17 residues long. The trim removed 2 bases at V and 7 bases at J, leaving 15 bases unmatched. Germline V gives CDR1 WSHSY, CDR2 SAAADI. CDR3 protein: CASSEPRGTSFPGEQYF. CDR3 bases: TGCGCCAGCAGTGAGCCACGGGGGACTAGCTTTCCAGGGGAGCAGTACTTC.

In this sample, this clonotype turned up many times. The rearrangement uses TRBV27 and TRBJ1-6; D is possibly TRBD1 (5 bases). The CDR3 is 15 amino acids. Germline lookup yields CDR1 MNHEY and CDR2 SMNVEV (reference sequence). Trimming took 7 bases from V and 4 from J, leaving 14 bases between them. As DNA, the CDR3 is TGTGCCAGCACCCCAAGGACACAATATAATTCACCCCTCCACTTT. Encoded protein: CASTPRTQYNSPLHF.

This clonotype was counted many times. V gene TRBV12-3 or TRBV12-4 combines with J gene TRBJ1-4; 8 bases are a match to TRBD1. V gave up 4 bases and J gave up 6 bases; unmatched junction bases: 4. The CDR3 loop spans 14 amino acids. The CDR3 DNA reads TGTGCCAGCAGTTCCGGGACAGGAGATGAAAAACTGTTTTTT. Protein sequence: CASSSGTGDEKLFF.

This clonotype was detected many times. V gene TRBV10-3 combines with J gene TRBJ2-5; TRBD2 aligns across 16 bases. This CDR3 is 16 amino acids long. Germline loops: CDR1 ENHRY, CDR2 SYGVKD. V shed 10 bases and J 5 bases; nucleotides not matched to a gene: 10. The CDR3 DNA sequence: TGTGCCACCGAGGGGACTAGCGGGAGGGCCCGGGAGACCCAGTACTTC. Amino acid sequence: CATEGTSGRARETQYF.

This clonotype was seen many times. The chain combines TRBV4-1 with TRBJ2-5; 7 nucleotides align to TRBD1. The V segment lost 4 bases and the J segment 4 bases; nucleotides outside the gene matches: 6. Germline V gene sequence: CDR1 MGHRA, CDR2 YSYEKL. CDR3 length: 14 residues. The CDR3, as DNA: TGCGCCAGCAGCCTTGAGCGACAGGGAGAGACCCAGTACTTC. It is translated as CASSLERQGETQYF.

This chain joins TRBV19 and TRBJ2-2; 8 bases are shared with TRBD2. The CDR3 runs 15 residues. Germline-derived CDR1 and CDR2 are LNHDA and SQIVND (reference sequence). V was pared by 6 bases and J by 0 bases, with 3 bases of the junction left unmatched. CDR3 loop: CASRVAGSNTGELFF. In DNA form, the CDR3 reads TGTGCCAGTAGAGTAGCGGGATCGAACACCGGGGAGCTGTTTTTT.

This clonotype was seen many times. The CDR3 bases are TGTGCCAGCAGTTTTTTGCGGGAGGGCGGTGAGCAGTTCTTC. Residues: CASSFLREGGEQFF. The chain uses TRBV12-3 or TRBV12-4 and TRBJ2-1, with TRBD2 matching over 9 bases. J gave up 9 bases and V 3 bases, and 6 bases lay outside the gene matches. CDR3 length: 14 amino acids.

This clonotype was counted many times. The genes are TRBV20-1 and TRBJ2-7; TRBD2 agrees at 9 bases. J gave up 6 bases and V 1 base, and 7 bases lay outside the gene matches. The CDR3 length is 14 residues. Germline V gene sequence: CDR1 DFQATT, CDR2 SNEGSKA (reference sequence). The DNA for the CDR3 is TGCAGTGCTAGAGTCGCGGGAGGGCCCGGCGAGCAGTACTTC. Encoded protein: CSARVAGGPGEQYF.

This clonotype was recorded many times. CDR3 in amino acids: CASSLPPLVNQPQHF. CDR3 coding DNA: TGTGCCAGCAGCCTCCCCCCGTTGGTCAATCAGCCCCAGCATTTT. The rearrangement joins TRBV7-2 to TRBJ1-5; D is unresolved. The V end lost 5 bases, the J end lost 3 bases, and 14 bases lay between the germline ends. In germline, CDR1 is SGHTA, CDR2 FQGNSA. The length of the CDR3 is 15 residues. The full variable domain, with the rest looked up from reference TRBV7-2 and TRBJ1-5, is GAGVSQSPSNKVTEKGKDVELRCDPISGHTALYWYRQSLGQGLEFLIYFQGNSAPDKSGLPSDRFSAERTGGSVSTLTIQRTQQEDSAVYLCASSLPPLVNQPQHFGDGTRLSIL.

By sample share, this clonotype is medium-sized (0.01 to 0.1%). The chain uses TRBV29-1 and TRBJ2-1, with TRBD2 as a possible D gene (6 bases). The V gene lost 7 bases and the J gene lost 7 bases, with 20 bases spanning the gap. CDR3 size: 14 residues. Per germline, CDR1 SQVTM and CDR2 ANQGSEA. The CDR3 nucleotides read TGCAGCGGGGGGATAGCGGAGCTCTCTAATGAGCAGTTCTTC. Translated: CSGGIAELSNEQFF.

This clonotype was detected ten times or more. The chain is built from TRBV24-1 and TRBJ2-1; D may be TRBD2 (7 bases). Trimming took off 3 bases at V and 14 bases at J, with 22 bases between the two ends. The CDR3 is 15 amino acids. The germline CDR1 and CDR2 sequences are KGHDR and SFDVKD. CDR3 protein: CATSDPKTLQGGEFF. As DNA, the CDR3 is TGTGCCACCAGTGATCCCAAGACCCTACAGGGAGGGGAGTTCTTC.

This clonotype has a count of ten or more. This rearrangement joins TRBV5-5 to TRBJ2-2; 8 nucleotides align to TRBD1. Germline-derived CDR1 and CDR2 are SGHKS and YYEKEE (reference sequence). V shed 4 bases and J 0 bases; nucleotides not matched to a gene: 5. This CDR3 contains 16 residues. The CDR3 is CASSTRTGTNTGELFF. CDR3 bases: TGTGCCAGCAGCACAAGGACAGGGACGAACACCGGGGAGCTGTTTTTT.

This clonotype appeared many times. The rearrangement uses TRBV12-3 or TRBV12-4 and TRBJ2-1, with TRBD1 matching over 7 bases. J lost 8 bases, V lost 5 bases, and 6 bases had no gene match. This CDR3 is 13 amino acids long. CDR3 DNA sequence: TGTGCCAGCAGTCCTAGGGGGCTCGATGAGCAGTTCTTC. Protein product: CASSPRGLDEQFF.

This clonotype has ten or more counts. The V call is TRBV5-1, the J call TRBJ2-4; no clear D. The V end was cut by 0 bases, the J end by 7 bases, with 8 bases between. The CDR3 totals 13 residues. Looked up from germline, CDR1 is SGHRS and CDR2 is YFSETQ. The CDR3 spells CASSLDGRNIQYF. CDR3 DNA: TGCGCCAGCAGCTTGGACGGGCGGAACATTCAGTACTTC.

This clonotype was seen many times. This rearrangement joins TRBV5-6 to TRBJ2-5; the match to TRBD1 covers 8 bases. Germline assignment: CDR1 SGHDT and CDR2 YYEEEE. V trimming: 0 bases; J trimming: 0 bases; junction bases outside the gene matches: 4. This CDR3 spans 16 amino acids. The CDR3: CASSLGDRWYQETQYF. The CDR3 DNA follows: TGTGCCAGCAGCTTGGGGGACAGGTGGTACCAAGAGACCCAGTACTTC.

By share, this clonotype ranks as medium-sized. This rearrangement joins TRBV24-1 to TRBJ1-2; maybe TRBD1 (5 bases). The V and J ends lost 5 bases and 8 bases respectively, with 14 bases between them. Looked up from germline, CDR1 is KGHDR and CDR2 is SFDVKD. This CDR3 is 13 amino acids long. The CDR3 region is CATSAEQARGYTF. The CDR3 DNA reads TGTGCCACCAGTGCCGAACAGGCTCGGGGCTACACCTTC.

This clonotype was detected many times. CDR3 region: CASTQRWTGDSTGELFF. CDR3 nucleotide sequence: TGTGCCAGCACCCAAAGATGGACAGGGGATTCCACCGGGGAGCTGTTTTTT. V and J are TRBV6-1 and TRBJ2-2; 9 bases line up with TRBD1. The CDR3 has 17 amino acids. The ends lost 7 bases at V and 4 bases at J; junction bases unmatched: 13. The germline gives CDR1 MNHNS, CDR2 SASEGT.

The sample holds many counts of this clonotype. The chain combines TRBV6-2 or TRBV6-3 with TRBJ2-3; 8 bases align to TRBD2. Germline V gene data show CDR1 as MNHEY and CDR2 as SVGEGT. The CDR3 loop spans 20 amino acids. Germline trimming cut 7 bases from V and 5 bases from J; bases unmatched to any gene: 26. The DNA for the CDR3 is TGTGCCAGCAAAGGGGGGGTCCGACTAGCGACCAACGTCATGGGAGATACGCAGTATTTT. It codes for CASKGGVRLATNVMGDTQYF.

This clonotype was observed at least ten times. The chain uses TRBV6-2 or TRBV6-3 and TRBJ1-5; D is undetermined. The V and J ends lost 0 bases and 1 base respectively, with 10 bases between them. Germline V gene data show CDR1 as MNHEY and CDR2 as SVGEGT. This CDR3 comprises 16 residues. DNA of the CDR3: TGTGCCAGCAGTTACTCGACTCCAAGGAGCAATCAGCCCCAGCATTTT. Its translation: CASSYSTPRSNQPQHF.

At least ten counts were recorded for this clonotype. The CDR3 region is CATGAGENNEQFF. Here the CDR3 DNA reads TGTGCCACAGGCGCAGGGGAGAACAATGAGCAGTTCTTC. The chain links TRBV6-2 or TRBV6-3 to TRBJ2-1; TRBD1 might be the D (6 bases). Trimming removed 10 bases at V and 5 bases at J, with 15 bases between. From germline, CDR1 is MNHEY and CDR2 SVGEGT. The CDR3 is 13 amino acids.